The entry below describes one TCR beta chain. The sample is drawn from a study of cytomegalovirus exposure and HLA in healthy donors. Per the germline V gene, CDR1 is GTSNPN and CDR2 is SVGIG (reference sequence). V was trimmed by 1 base and J by 3 bases, leaving 7 bases between them. The CDR3 consists of 12 residues. Both 60 Vbeta primers and 13 Jbeta primers went into the PCR. Assay used: immunoSEQ multiplex PCR; TCRdb lists only in-frame clones, some missing. The data contain about 160,000 clones, 65% to 90% of them singletons. The V gene is TRBV30, the J gene TRBJ2-7; no firm D call. The material sequenced was PBMCs. The source is a woman aged 18-29 years in good health and CMV-seronegative. CDR3 in DNA: TGTGCCTGGAGTGGGGCCAGCTACGAGCAGTACTTC. This sequence encodes CAWSGASYEQYF.